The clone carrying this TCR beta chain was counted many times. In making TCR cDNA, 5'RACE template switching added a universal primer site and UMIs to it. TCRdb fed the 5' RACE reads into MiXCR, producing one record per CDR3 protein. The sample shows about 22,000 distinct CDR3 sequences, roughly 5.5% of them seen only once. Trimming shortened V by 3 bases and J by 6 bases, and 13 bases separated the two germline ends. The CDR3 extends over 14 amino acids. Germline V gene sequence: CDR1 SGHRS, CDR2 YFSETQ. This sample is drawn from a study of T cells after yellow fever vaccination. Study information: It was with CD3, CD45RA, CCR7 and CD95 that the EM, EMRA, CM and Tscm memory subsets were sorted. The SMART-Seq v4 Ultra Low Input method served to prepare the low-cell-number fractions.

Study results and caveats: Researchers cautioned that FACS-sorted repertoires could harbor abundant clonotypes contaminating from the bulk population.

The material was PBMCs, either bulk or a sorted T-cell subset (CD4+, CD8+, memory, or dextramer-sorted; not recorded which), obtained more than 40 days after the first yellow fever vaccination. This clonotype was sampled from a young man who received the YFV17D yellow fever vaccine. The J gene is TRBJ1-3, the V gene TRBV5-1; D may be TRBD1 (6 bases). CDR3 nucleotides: TGCGCCAGCAGCTCGACAGGCGGTGAAAACACCATATATTTT. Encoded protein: CASSSTGGENTIYF.